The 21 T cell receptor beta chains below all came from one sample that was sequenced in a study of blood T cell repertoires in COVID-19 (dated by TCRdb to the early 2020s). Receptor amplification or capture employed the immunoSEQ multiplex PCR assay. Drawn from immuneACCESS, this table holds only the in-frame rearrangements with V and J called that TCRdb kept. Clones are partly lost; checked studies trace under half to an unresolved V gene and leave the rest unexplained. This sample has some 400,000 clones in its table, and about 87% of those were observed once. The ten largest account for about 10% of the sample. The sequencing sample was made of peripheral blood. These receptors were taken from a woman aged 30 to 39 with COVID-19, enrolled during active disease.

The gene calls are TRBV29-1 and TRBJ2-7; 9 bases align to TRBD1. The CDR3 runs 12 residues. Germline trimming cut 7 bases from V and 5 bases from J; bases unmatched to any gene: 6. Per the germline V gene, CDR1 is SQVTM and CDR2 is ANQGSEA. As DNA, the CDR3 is TGCAGCGCTCGGGGACAGGGTAACGAGCAGTACTTC. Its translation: CSARGQGNEQYF.

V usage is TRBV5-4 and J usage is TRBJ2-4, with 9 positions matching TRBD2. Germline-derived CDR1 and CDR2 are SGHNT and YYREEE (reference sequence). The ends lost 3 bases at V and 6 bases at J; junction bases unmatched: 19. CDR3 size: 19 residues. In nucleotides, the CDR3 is TGTGCCAGCAGCTCTGGGCAGGGGATAGCGGGAGTAGGGGGAAACATTCAGTACTTC. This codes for CASSSGQGIAGVGGNIQYF.

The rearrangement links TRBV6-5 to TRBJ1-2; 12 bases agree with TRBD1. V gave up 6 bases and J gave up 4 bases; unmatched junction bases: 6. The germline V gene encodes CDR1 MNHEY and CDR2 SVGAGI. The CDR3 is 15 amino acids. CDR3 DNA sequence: TGTGCCAGCAGAGAGGGACAGGGGGCGACCTATGGCTACACCTTC. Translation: CASREGQGATYGYTF.

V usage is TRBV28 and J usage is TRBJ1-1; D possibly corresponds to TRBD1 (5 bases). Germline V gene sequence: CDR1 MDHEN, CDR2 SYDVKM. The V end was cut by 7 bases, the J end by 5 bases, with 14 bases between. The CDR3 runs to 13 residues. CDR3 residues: CASNQGGRTEAFF. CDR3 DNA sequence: TGTGCCAGCAATCAGGGAGGGAGAACTGAAGCTTTCTTT.

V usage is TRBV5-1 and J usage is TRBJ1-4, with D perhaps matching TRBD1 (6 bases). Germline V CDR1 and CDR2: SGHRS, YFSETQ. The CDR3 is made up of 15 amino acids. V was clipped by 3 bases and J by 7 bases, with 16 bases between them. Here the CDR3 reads CASSYLTGDPEKLFF. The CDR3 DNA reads TGCGCCAGCAGCTATTTGACAGGAGACCCTGAAAAACTGTTTTTT.

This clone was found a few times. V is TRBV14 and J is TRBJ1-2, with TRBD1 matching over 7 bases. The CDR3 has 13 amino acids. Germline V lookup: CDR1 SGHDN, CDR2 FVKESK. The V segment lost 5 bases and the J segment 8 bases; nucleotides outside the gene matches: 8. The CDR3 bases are TGTGCCAGCAGCTATGCAGGGGGTAGGGGCTACACCTTC. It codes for CASSYAGGRGYTF.

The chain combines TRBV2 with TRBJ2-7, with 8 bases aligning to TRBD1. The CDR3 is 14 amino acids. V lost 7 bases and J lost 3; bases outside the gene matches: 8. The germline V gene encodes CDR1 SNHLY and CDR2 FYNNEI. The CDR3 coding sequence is TGTGCCAGCACCTTCGACAGGGGTGGCTACGAGCAGTACTTC. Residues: CASTFDRGGYEQYF.

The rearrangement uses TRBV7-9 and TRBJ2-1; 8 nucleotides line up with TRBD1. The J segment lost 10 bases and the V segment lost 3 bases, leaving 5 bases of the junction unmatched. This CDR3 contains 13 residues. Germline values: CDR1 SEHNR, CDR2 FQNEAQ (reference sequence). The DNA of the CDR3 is TGTGCCAGCAGCTTTGGGACAGGTGGAGAGCAGTTCTTC. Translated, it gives CASSFGTGGEQFF. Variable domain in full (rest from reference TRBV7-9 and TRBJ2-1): DTGVSQNPRHKITKRGQNVTFRCDPISEHNRLYWYRQTLGQGPEFLTYFQNEAQLEKSRLLSDRFSAERPKGSFSTLEIQRTEQGDSAMYLCASSFGTGGEQFFGPGTRLTVL.

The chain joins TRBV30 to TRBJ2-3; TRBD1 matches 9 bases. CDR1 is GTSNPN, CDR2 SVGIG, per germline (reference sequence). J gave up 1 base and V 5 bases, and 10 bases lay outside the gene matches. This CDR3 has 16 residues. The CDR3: CAWGLTGGQGTDTQYF. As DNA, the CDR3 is TGTGCCTGGGGACTTACAGGGGGCCAGGGCACAGATACGCAGTATTTT.

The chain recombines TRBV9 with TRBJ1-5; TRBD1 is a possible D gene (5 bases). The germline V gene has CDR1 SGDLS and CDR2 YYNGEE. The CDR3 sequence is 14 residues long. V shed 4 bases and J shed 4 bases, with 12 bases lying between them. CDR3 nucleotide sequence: TGTGCCAGCAGCCCCCGGGGGGGGAATCAGCCCCAGCATTTT. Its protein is CASSPRGGNQPQHF. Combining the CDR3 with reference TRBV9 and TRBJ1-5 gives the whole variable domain DSGVTQTPKHLITATGQRVTLRCSPRSGDLSVYWYQQSLDQGLQFLIQYYNGEERAKGNILERFSAQQFPDLHSELNLSSLELGDSALYFCASSPRGGNQPQHFGDGTRLSIL.

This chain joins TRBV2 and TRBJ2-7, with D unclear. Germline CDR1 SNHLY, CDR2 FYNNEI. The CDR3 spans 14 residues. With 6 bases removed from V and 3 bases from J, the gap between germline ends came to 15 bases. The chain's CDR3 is CASRAFSSLYEQYF. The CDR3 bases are TGTGCCAGCAGGGCCTTTTCGTCCCTCTACGAGCAGTACTTC.

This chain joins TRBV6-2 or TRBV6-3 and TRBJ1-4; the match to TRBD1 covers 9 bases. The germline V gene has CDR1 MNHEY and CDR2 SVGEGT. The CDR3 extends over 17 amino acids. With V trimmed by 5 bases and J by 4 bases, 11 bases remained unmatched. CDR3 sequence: CASSTESSGQGNEKLFF. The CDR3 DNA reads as TGTGCCAGCAGTACCGAATCCTCGGGACAGGGTAATGAAAAACTGTTTTTT.

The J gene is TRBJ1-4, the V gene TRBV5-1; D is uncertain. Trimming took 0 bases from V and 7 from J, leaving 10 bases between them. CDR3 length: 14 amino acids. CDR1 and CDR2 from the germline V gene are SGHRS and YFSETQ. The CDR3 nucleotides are TGCGCCAGCAGCTTGGGAACAGTCGGTGAAAAACTGTTTTTT. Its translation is CASSLGTVGEKLFF.

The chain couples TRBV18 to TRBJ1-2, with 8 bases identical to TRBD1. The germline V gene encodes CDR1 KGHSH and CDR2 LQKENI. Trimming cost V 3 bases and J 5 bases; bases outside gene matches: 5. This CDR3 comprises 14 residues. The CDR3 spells CASSPGQGVYGYTF. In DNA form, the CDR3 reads TGTGCCAGCTCACCTGGACAGGGAGTTTATGGCTACACCTTC.

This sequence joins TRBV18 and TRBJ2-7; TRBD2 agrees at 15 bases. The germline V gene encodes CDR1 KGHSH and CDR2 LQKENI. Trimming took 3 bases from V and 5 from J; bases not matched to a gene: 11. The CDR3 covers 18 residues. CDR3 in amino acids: CASSPRGLAGGSKNEQYF. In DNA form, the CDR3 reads TGTGCCAGCTCACCGAGGGGACTAGCGGGAGGTTCGAAGAACGAGCAGTACTTC. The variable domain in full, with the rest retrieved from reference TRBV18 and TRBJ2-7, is NAGVMQNPRHLVRRRGQEARLRCSPMKGHSHVYWYRQLPEEGLKFMVYLQKENIIDESGMPKERFSAEFPKEGPSILRIQQVVRGDSAAYFCASSPRGLAGGSKNEQYFGPGTRLTVT.

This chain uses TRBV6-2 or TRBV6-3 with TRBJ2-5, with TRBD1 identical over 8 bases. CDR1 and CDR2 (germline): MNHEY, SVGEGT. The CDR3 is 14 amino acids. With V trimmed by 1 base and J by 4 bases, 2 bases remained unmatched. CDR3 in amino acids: CASSYYRGIETQYF. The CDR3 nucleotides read TGTGCCAGCAGTTACTACAGGGGGATAGAGACCCAGTACTTC.

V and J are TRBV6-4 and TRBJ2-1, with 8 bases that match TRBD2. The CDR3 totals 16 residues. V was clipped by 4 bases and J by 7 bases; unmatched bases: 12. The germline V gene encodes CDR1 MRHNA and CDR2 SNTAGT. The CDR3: CASSAAAGAGSNEQFF. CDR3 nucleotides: TGTGCCAGCAGTGCGGCAGCGGGAGCGGGTTCGAATGAGCAGTTCTTC.

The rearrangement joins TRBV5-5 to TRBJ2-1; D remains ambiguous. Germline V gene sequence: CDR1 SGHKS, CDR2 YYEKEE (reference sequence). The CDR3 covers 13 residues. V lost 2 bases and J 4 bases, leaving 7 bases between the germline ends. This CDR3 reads CASSFPPYNEQFF. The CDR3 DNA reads TGTGCCAGCAGCTTTCCCCCGTACAATGAGCAGTTCTTC.

In DNA, the CDR3 is TGTGCCAGCAGTTTAGATTCCTATAATTCACCCCTCCACTTT. Translated: CASSLDSYNSPLHF. This chain links TRBV6-5 with TRBJ1-6; D gene ambiguous. Per germline, CDR1 MNHEY and CDR2 SVGAGI. This CDR3 spans 14 amino acids. Trimming removed 4 bases at V and 1 base at J, with 5 bases between.

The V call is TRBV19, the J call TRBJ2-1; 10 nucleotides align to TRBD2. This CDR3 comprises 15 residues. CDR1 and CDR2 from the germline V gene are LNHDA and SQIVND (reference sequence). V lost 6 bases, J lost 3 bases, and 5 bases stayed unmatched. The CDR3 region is CASRKGLADYNEQFF. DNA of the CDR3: TGTGCCAGTAGAAAAGGACTAGCGGACTACAATGAGCAGTTCTTC.

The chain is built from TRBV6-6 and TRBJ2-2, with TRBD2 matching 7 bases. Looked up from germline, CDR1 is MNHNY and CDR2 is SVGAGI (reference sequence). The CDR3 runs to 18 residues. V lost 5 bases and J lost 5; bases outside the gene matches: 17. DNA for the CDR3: TGTGCCAGCAGTCCCGGGCGGCTAGCGGCCGTGAGTACCGGGGAGCTGTTTTTT. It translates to CASSPGRLAAVSTGELFF.